This record concerns one TCR beta chain sequence. The data are from a study of blood T cells in healthy people across ages. The authors ran a second PCR of about 6 to 11 cycles using a sample-barcoded 5' primer and a J-beta primer mix. From the 5' RACE reads, TCRdb called clonotypes with MiXCR, one entry per CDR3 protein. The sample holds about 1,600,000 distinct CDR3 sequences, around two fifths seen once. CDR1 and CDR2 (germline): MNHNS, SASEGT. V lost 6 bases, J lost 4 bases, and 20 bases stayed unmatched. The CDR3 runs to 18 residues. Total RNA was extracted at no less than 6 micrograms per sample.

J is TRBJ1-1 and V is TRBV6-1, with 7 bases aligning to TRBD1. The sample was blood. The TCR comes from a woman aged 18 to 35 in good health. The CDR3 sequence is CASSAGGTGALGSTEAFF. CDR3 DNA sequence: TGTGCCAGCAGCGCCGGGGGAACAGGGGCTTTAGGGAGCACTGAAGCTTTCTTT.